This T cell receptor (beta chain) was obtained from a study of OX40 agonist ivuxolimab in advanced cancers. As for the study more broadly: Ivuxolimab was a fully human IgG2 agonistic monoclonal antibody targeting the costimulatory receptor OX40 (CD134). Peripheral TCRbeta sequencing aimed to test whether ivuxolimab altered TCR sequence diversity and caused clonal T-cell expansion. Intravenous ivuxolimab was administered to patients every 2 weeks at six dose levels: 0.01, 0.1, 0.3, 1.5, 3 and 10 mg/kg. Partial responses occurred in three dose-escalation patients: two with cutaneous melanoma and one with hepatocellular carcinoma. In the dose-escalation cohort, 82.7% of patients were male, and the mean age was around 60 years with a range of 23 to 79. Prior anti-PD-1, anti-PD-L1 or anti-CTLA-4 therapy was permitted, and approximately 41% of dose-escalation patients had received checkpoint inhibitors. The paper reports the monotherapy dose-escalation portion (N of about 50 patients) of the phase I ivuxolimab trial. Among the approximately 54 dose-escalation patients, 19 had hepatocellular carcinoma, 15 or so melanoma, 9 renal cell carcinoma and 9 head and neck cancer. What the authors observed across the whole study: At doses from 0.1 to 3.0 mg/kg, clonal expansion was seen in both CD4+ and CD8+ blood T cells between baseline and week 6. Low levels of normalized T-cell clonal expansion were also seen in some nonresponding patients. In the 0.1-3.0 mg/kg groups, partial responders had among the lowest normalized peripheral clonal expansion, particularly in CD8+ T cells. On average, CD8+ T cells showed more expanded clones than CD4+ T cells after ivuxolimab. Which antigens the clonally expanded peripheral T cells were specific for was not determined.

Patients with autoimmune disease history or receiving systemic immunosuppression were excluded from the trial. In every dose cohort, peripheral blood was drawn for TCR sequencing at baseline, cycle 4 day 1, and cycle 7 day 1. Samples came from an open-label, multicenter, first-in-human phase I dose-escalation trial of ivuxolimab. Adults with locally advanced or metastatic melanoma, renal cell carcinoma, hepatocellular carcinoma or head and neck squamous cell carcinoma were enrolled in the trial. Before TCR sequencing, CD4+ and CD8+ T cells were separately sorted from peripheral blood. For sequencing of the TCRbeta CDR3 region, genomic DNA was extracted from the sorted cells. The immunoSEQ Assay was used for sequencing of TCRbeta CDR3 regions. In TCRdb, the immuneACCESS table is reduced to in-frame sequences with V and J assigned. These tables do not hold every clone; where another copy was compared, an unresolved V gene accounts for under half, and the others remain unexplained. A total of 9,300 or so clones appear in this sample, over 65% of them only once. Roughly 24% of the sample is taken by the ten largest.

V is cut back by 4 bases and J by 6 bases, with 5 bases in the junction unmatched. The CDR3, from cysteine to phenylalanine, totals 14 residues. CDR3 DNA is the only sequence kept; it has 42 bases, read in frame from the first base. CDR1 and CDR2 (SGDLS, YYNGEE) derive from the germline V gene. With regard to this clone: The antigen it recognizes is unknown. No base quality values were provided; no much bigger clone lies one nucleotide off.

The starting material was CD4+ or CD8+ T cells sorted from blood, obtained in a trial of the OX40 agonist ivuxolimab. The clonotype was recovered from an adult with an advanced solid tumor such as melanoma, head and neck, liver or kidney cancer. The rearranged segments are TRBV9 and TRBJ2-2; 8 nucleotides in the junction match TRBD1. The CDR3: CASSPWTGSGELFF. The DNA sequence is given as TGTGCCAGCAGCCCCTGGACAGGGTCCGGGGAGCTGTTTTTT.